A single sample is the source of the 22 T cell receptor beta chains below, sequenced in a study of blood T cell repertoires in COVID-19. Sequenced by immunoSEQ multiplex PCR; TCRdb stores in-frame clones only, minus some. The data contain tens of thousands of clones, roughly 84% of them singletons. Material: peripheral blood. These receptors all stem from a man between 65 and 85 years old with active COVID-19.

The genes are TRBV9 and TRBJ2-3; D gene unclear. V lost 2 bases, J lost 4 bases, and 8 bases lay in between. This CDR3 spans 13 amino acids. The germline gives CDR1 SGDLS, CDR2 YYNGEE. The CDR3 protein is CASSVSFSDTQYF. CDR3 sequence (DNA): TGTGCCAGCAGCGTTAGCTTCTCAGATACGCAGTATTTT.

The V and J genes are TRBV2 and TRBJ1-1; D not resolved. CDR1 and CDR2 from the germline V gene are SNHLY and FYNNEI. CDR3 length: 13 residues. Trimming cost V 6 bases and J 0 bases, with 8 bases left between them. The CDR3 loop reads CASRIQMNTEAFF. CDR3 in DNA: TGTGCCAGCAGGATACAGATGAACACTGAAGCTTTCTTT.

This clone turned up a few times. The V and J genes are TRBV7-9 and TRBJ1-3; 10 bases align to TRBD1. This CDR3 has 15 amino acids. V trimming: 5 bases; J trimming: 4 bases; junction bases outside the gene matches: 5. CDR1 is SEHNR and CDR2 is FQNEAQ in the germline V gene (reference sequence). In DNA form, the CDR3 reads TGTGCCAGCAGCCCGGGACAGGGGCTGGGAAACACCATATATTTT. Translation gives CASSPGQGLGNTIYF.

The V and J genes are TRBV7-8 and TRBJ2-5; perhaps TRBD1 as D (6 bases). Germline CDR1 reads SGHVS; CDR2 reads FQNEAQ. V lost 5 bases to trimming and J lost 1 base, with 8 bases between them. The CDR3 has 13 residues. The CDR3 coding sequence is TGTGCCAGCAGCCGACAGGTCCAAGAGACCCAGTACTTC. Translation gives CASSRQVQETQYF.

The chain recombines TRBV3-1 (or the pseudogene TRBV3-2) with TRBJ2-3, with D possibly matching TRBD2 (6 bases). This CDR3 is 13 amino acids long. Germline values: CDR1 LGHDT, CDR2 YNNKEL (reference sequence). V was cut by 2 bases and J by 6 bases, with 9 bases left in between. CDR3 residues: CASSQSREDTQYF. The CDR3 region has the DNA TGTGCCAGCAGCCAAAGTCGGGAGGATACGCAGTATTTT.

J is TRBJ1-1 and V is TRBV5-1; D is undetermined. This CDR3 contains 13 residues. CDR1 and CDR2 from the germline V gene are SGHRS and YFSETQ. The V end lost 0 bases, the J end lost 5 bases, and 8 bases lay between the germline ends. CDR3 protein: CASSLVSSTEAFF. In nucleotides, the CDR3 is TGCGCCAGCAGCTTGGTATCGAGTACTGAAGCTTTCTTT.

The sample holds one count of this clone. This rearrangement joins TRBV27 to TRBJ2-7; TRBD2 matches 10 bases. The CDR3 consists of 15 residues. V gave up 2 bases and J gave up 4 bases; unmatched junction bases: 5. CDR1 and CDR2 from the germline V gene are MNHEY and SMNVEV (reference sequence). For the CDR3, the DNA is TGTGCCAGCAGTTTAAGGAGCGGGAGGGGGTACGAGCAGTACTTC. It specifies CASSLRSGRGYEQYF.

This chain uses TRBV28 with TRBJ1-1; D not certain. The CDR3 spans 15 residues. Germline values: CDR1 MDHEN, CDR2 SYDVKM. The germline V and J ends were trimmed by 5 bases and 0 bases, with 13 bases remaining between them. The CDR3 loop reads CASSPGSAMNTEAFF. In DNA, the CDR3 is TGTGCCAGCAGTCCGGGGAGTGCTATGAACACTGAAGCTTTCTTT.

The gene calls are TRBV30 and TRBJ1-6, with D unclear. The CDR3 runs 15 residues. Looked up from germline, CDR1 is GTSNPN and CDR2 is SVGIG (reference sequence). Trimming took 0 bases from V and 6 from J, leaving 12 bases between them. This CDR3 reads CAWSVRSSFNSPLHF. The DNA of the CDR3 is TGTGCCTGGAGTGTACGTAGCAGCTTTAATTCACCCCTCCACTTT.

This clone has just a few counts. The chain combines TRBV29-1 with TRBJ2-1; TRBD1 matches 10 bases. V shed 7 bases and J 8 bases; nucleotides not matched to a gene: 11. The CDR3 loop spans 14 amino acids. CDR1 is SQVTM and CDR2 is ANQGSEA in the germline V gene. In DNA form, the CDR3 reads TGCAGCGCTGGAGGAGGACAGGGGGGCGATGAGCAGTTCTTC. Translating gives CSAGGGQGGDEQFF.

The chain carries TRBV19 and TRBJ2-1; 8 nucleotides align to TRBD2. Trimming removed 3 bases from V and 2 bases from J; junction bases left unmatched: 12. The germline V gene encodes CDR1 LNHDA and CDR2 SQIVND (reference sequence). CDR3 length: 18 amino acids. CDR3 sequence: CASSIGAGGRWAYNEQFF. Written as DNA, the CDR3 is TGTGCCAGTAGTATCGGGGCTGGCGGGAGGTGGGCCTACAATGAGCAGTTCTTC.

V is TRBV4-1 and J is TRBJ1-2; D is uncertain. The CDR3 runs 16 residues. V was cut by 1 base and J by 4 bases, with 16 bases left in between. Germline CDR1 is MGHRA and CDR2 is YSYEKL. CDR3 sequence: CASSQAADHRGYGYTF. The CDR3 DNA follows: TGCGCCAGCAGCCAAGCGGCAGACCATCGGGGCTATGGCTACACCTTC.

The chain combines TRBV28 with TRBJ1-1, with TRBD1 as a possible D gene (5 bases). This CDR3 comprises 15 residues. Germline CDR1 reads MDHEN; CDR2 reads SYDVKM. Trimming pared 4 bases from V and 1 base from J, leaving 13 bases between. The CDR3 region has the DNA TGTGCCAGCAGTTGGGGGGATCGGGGGAACACTGAAGCTTTCTTT. Translating gives CASSWGDRGNTEAFF.

The rearrangement joins TRBV2 to TRBJ2-2; 7 nucleotides match TRBD1. CDR1 is SNHLY and CDR2 is FYNNEI in the germline V gene. CDR3 length: 15 residues. V gave up 5 bases and J gave up 6 bases; unmatched junction bases: 9. Here the CDR3 DNA reads TGTGCCAGCAGTCCGATAGACAGGGATGCCGGGGAGCTGTTTTTT. It translates to CASSPIDRDAGELFF.

The chain combines TRBV7-3 with TRBJ2-5; 7 positions agree with TRBD2. J lost 4 bases, V lost 3 bases, and 11 bases had no gene match. CDR1 is SGHTA and CDR2 is FQGTGA in the germline V gene. The CDR3 sequence is 16 residues long. CDR3 amino acids: CASSLYGRAGGETQYF. As DNA, the CDR3 is TGTGCCAGCAGCTTGTATGGGAGGGCCGGTGGAGAGACCCAGTACTTC.

This chain links TRBV6-1 with TRBJ2-6; TRBD1 agrees at 8 bases. Trimming cost V 2 bases and J 0 bases; bases outside gene matches: 3. The CDR3 spans 17 residues. Germline values: CDR1 MNHNS, CDR2 SASEGT. The CDR3: CASSERTGSSGANVLTF. For the CDR3, the DNA is TGTGCCAGCAGTGAAAGGACAGGGAGCTCTGGGGCCAACGTCCTGACTTTC.

The J gene is TRBJ2-7, the V gene TRBV27; 9 positions match TRBD2. Looked up from germline, CDR1 is MNHEY and CDR2 is SMNVEV (reference sequence). The CDR3 totals 15 residues. J was trimmed by 1 base and V by 3 bases; bases with no gene match: 4. Written as DNA, the CDR3 is TGTGCCAGCAGTTTTGTAGCGGGAGTTTCCTACGAGCAGTACTTC. It is translated as CASSFVAGVSYEQYF.

The CDR3 sequence: CASSVAGSGETQYF. As DNA, the CDR3 is TGTGCCAGCAGCGTGGCAGGGTCGGGAGAGACCCAGTACTTC. V and J are TRBV7-3 and TRBJ2-5, with D possibly TRBD1 on 5 matching bases. The CDR3 runs 14 residues. CDR1 and CDR2 (germline): SGHTA, FQGTGA. The V end lost 5 bases, the J end lost 4 bases, and 14 bases lay between the germline ends.

The rearrangement links TRBV11-2 to TRBJ2-1; the match to TRBD2 covers 8 bases. CDR3 size: 17 residues. Germline loops: CDR1 SGHAT, CDR2 FQNNGV. V was pared by 0 bases and J by 10 bases, with 14 bases of the junction left unmatched. CDR3: CASSLDSPTSAPREQFF. In DNA form, the CDR3 reads TGTGCCAGCAGCTTAGATAGCCCGACTAGCGCCCCAAGGGAGCAGTTCTTC. The full variable domain, with the rest looked up from reference TRBV11-2 and TRBJ2-1, is EAGVAQSPRYKIIEKRQSVAFWCNPISGHATLYWYQQILGQGPKLLIQFQNNGVVDDSQLPKDRFSAERLKGVDSTLKIQPAKLEDSAVYLCASSLDSPTSAPREQFFGPGTRLTVL.

The sample holds a few counts of this clone. The chain has TRBV11-3 and TRBJ2-3, with 9 bases that match TRBD2. With V trimmed by 2 bases and J by 0 bases, 0 bases remained unmatched. Per germline, CDR1 SGHNT and CDR2 YENEEA. The CDR3 extends over 15 amino acids. CDR3 in DNA: TGTGCCAGCAGCTTACTAGCGGGAAGCACAGATACGCAGTATTTT. Amino acid sequence: CASSLLAGSTDTQYF.

Note on this clone: In the same sample, other DNA sequences code for this CDR3. The chain combines TRBV19 with TRBJ2-3; 13 nucleotides line up with TRBD2. V trimming: 2 bases; J trimming: 2 bases; junction bases outside the gene matches: 4. The CDR3 sequence is 17 residues long. Germline V gene data show CDR1 as LNHDA and CDR2 as SQIVND (reference sequence). In DNA, the CDR3 is TGTGCCAGTAGTATAAAAGGACTAGCGGGAGTCACAGATACGCAGTATTTT. This sequence encodes CASSIKGLAGVTDTQYF.

The chain has TRBV5-4 and TRBJ1-6, with D hard to call. CDR1 is SGHNT, CDR2 YYREEE, per germline (reference sequence). The CDR3 extends over 14 amino acids. V lost 1 base to trimming and J lost 5 bases, with 7 bases between them. CDR3: CASSLRRNNSPLHF. The CDR3 DNA sequence: TGTGCCAGCAGCTTGAGGCGGAATAATTCACCCCTCCACTTT. Based on the CDR3 plus reference TRBV5-4 and TRBJ1-6, the full variable domain is ETGVTQSPTHLIKTRGQQVTLRCSSQSGHNTVSWYQQALGQGPQFIFQYYREEENGRGNFPPRFSGLQFPNYSSELNVNALELDDSALYLCASSLRRNNSPLHFGNGTRLTVT.